This T cell receptor (beta chain) was identified in a study of yellow fever vaccine responses in identical twins. The study, taken as a whole, reports: After vaccination, twins' T cell response reportedly seemed partly convergent, partly personalized.

In TCRdb, the RT-PCR reads were re-called with MiXCR into one record per CDR3 protein. The repertoire consists of about 16,000 distinct CDR3 sequences, with around 83% occurring once and the leading ten covering roughly 1.8%. Germline V gene lookup returns CDR1 SQVTM and CDR2 ANQGSEA. This CDR3 has 13 amino acids. Between the trimmed V and J ends, which lost 6 bases and 2 bases, there was a span of 14 bases. On this clonotype itself: The antigen is not known.

Specimen: T cells from blood (PBMCs), unsorted or a sorted subset (not recorded which), collected before or after yellow fever vaccination (not recorded which). The sequence was collected from a woman aged 18-29 years who received the yellow fever vaccine. This chain links TRBV29-1 with TRBJ2-7; D may be TRBD1 (5 bases). This CDR3 is CSVWARDTYEQYF. The CDR3 DNA is TGCAGCGTGTGGGCCAGGGATACCTACGAGCAGTACTTC.